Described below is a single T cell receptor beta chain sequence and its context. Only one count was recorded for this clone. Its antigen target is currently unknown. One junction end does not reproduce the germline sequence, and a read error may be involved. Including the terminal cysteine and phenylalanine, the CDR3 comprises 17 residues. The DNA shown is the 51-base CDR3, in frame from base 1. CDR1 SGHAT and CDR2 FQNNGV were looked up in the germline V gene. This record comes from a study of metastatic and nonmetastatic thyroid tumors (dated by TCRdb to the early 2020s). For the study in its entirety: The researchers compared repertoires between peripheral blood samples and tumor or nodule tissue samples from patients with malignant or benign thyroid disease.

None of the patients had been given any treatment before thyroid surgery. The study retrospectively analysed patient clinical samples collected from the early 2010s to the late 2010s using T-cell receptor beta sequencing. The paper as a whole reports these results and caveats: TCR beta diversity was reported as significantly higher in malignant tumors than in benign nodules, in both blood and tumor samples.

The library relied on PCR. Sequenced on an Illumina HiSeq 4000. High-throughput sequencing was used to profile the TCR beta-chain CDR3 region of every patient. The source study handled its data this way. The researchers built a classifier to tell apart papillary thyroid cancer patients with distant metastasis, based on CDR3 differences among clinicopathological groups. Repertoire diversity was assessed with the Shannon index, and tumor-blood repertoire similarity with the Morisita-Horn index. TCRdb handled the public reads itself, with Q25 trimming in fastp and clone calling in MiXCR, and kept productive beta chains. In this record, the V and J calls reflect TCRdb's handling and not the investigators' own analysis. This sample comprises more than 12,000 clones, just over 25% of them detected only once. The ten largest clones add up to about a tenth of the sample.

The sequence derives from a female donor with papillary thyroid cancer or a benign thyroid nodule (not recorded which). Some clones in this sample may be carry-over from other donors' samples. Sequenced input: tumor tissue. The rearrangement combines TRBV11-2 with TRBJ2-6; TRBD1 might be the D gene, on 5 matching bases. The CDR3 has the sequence CASSPRVSFSGANVLTF. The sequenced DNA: TGTGCCAGCAGCCCACGGGTCTCCTTCTCTGGGGCAAACGTCCTGACTTTC.